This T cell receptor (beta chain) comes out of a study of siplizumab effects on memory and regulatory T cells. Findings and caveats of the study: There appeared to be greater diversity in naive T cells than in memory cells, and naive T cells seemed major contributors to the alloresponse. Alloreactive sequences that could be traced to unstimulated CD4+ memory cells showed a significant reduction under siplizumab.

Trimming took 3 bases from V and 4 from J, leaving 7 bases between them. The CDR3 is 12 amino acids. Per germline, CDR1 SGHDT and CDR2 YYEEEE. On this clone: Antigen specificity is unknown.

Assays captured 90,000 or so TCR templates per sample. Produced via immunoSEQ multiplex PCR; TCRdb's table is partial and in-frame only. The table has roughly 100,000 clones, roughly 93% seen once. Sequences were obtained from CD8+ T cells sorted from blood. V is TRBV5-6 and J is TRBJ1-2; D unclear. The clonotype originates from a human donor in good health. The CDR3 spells CASSSRGYGYTF. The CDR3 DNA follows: TGTGCCAGCAGCTCCCGAGGCTATGGCTACACCTTC.